Listed here is a single TCR beta chain. This sample was included in a study of blood T cell repertoires in COVID-19. In the study overall: PBMCs, B-cell-depleted T cells, or T cells provided the cDNA or gDNA that made up the material.

Authors' processing steps: Amplification of reference gene primers was used by the study to estimate nucleated cell counts. TCRdb keeps only in-frame clones here, not all; method: immunoSEQ multiplex PCR. The V and J calls and clone size come from that table; D and trimming were worked out from the DNA. Among approximately 250,000 clones listed, approximately 82% were seen once. V dropped 5 bases and J dropped 5; count of bases not matched to a gene: 3. The germline gives CDR1 MNHNY, CDR2 SVGAGI (reference sequence). The CDR3 is made up of 13 amino acids. This sequence joins TRBV6-6 and TRBJ1-2, with TRBD1 identical over 9 bases. Specimen: peripheral blood. This TCR was sampled from a man aged 40-55 years who had recovered from COVID-19. The CDR3 loop reads CASSQGQGYGYTF. The CDR3 DNA reads as TGTGCCAGCAGTCAGGGACAGGGTTATGGCTACACCTTC.